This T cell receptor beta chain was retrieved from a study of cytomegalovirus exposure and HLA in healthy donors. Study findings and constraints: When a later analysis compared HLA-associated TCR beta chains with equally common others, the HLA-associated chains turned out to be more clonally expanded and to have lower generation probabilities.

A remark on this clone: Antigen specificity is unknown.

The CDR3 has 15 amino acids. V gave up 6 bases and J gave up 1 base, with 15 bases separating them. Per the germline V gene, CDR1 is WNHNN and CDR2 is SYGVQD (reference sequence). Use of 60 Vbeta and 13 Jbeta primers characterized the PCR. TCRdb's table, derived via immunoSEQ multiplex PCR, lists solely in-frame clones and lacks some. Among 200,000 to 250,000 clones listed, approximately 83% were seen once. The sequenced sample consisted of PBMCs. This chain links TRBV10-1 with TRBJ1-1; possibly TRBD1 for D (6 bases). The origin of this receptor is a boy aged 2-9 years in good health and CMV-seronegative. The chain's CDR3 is CASSEYRAGNTEAFF. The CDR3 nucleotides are TGCGCCAGCAGCGAATACAGGGCAGGGAACACTGAAGCTTTCTTT.